Each of the 5 T cell receptor beta chains below was sequenced from the same sample in a study of blood T cell repertoires in COVID-19. The data were produced by immunoSEQ multiplex PCR, yet TCRdb's version contains in-frame clones alone and is incomplete. This table holds 120,000 to 150,000 clones, roughly 90% found once. The sample taken for sequencing was peripheral blood. The receptors stem from a human donor in a cohort sampled during active COVID-19.

The chain joins TRBV5-4 to TRBJ2-5, with D perhaps TRBD2 (6 bases). CDR3 length equals 17 residues. CDR1 is SGHNT, CDR2 YYREEE, per germline (reference sequence). The V gene lost 3 bases and the J gene lost 5 bases, with 23 bases spanning the gap. The CDR3 region is CASSWTGASGERETQYF. The CDR3 DNA sequence: TGTGCCAGCAGCTGGACCGGAGCATCGGGGGAGAGGGAGACCCAGTACTTC.

This clone was recorded only once. The V and J genes are TRBV6-5 and TRBJ2-3; no firm D call. This CDR3 spans 14 amino acids. Germline V lookup: CDR1 MNHEY, CDR2 SVGAGI. Deletions cut 4 bases from V and 3 bases from J, with 11 bases between. CDR3 sequence (DNA): TGTGCCAGCAGTTCCTCCCTAGAAACAGATACGCAGTATTTT. Translated: CASSSSLETDTQYF.

This clone was seen a single time. CDR3 nucleotide sequence: TGTGCCAGCTCACCCTCTCTAGAGAAGGCTCGCGATACGCAGTATTTT. Its protein product is CASSPSLEKARDTQYF. The rearrangement links TRBV18 to TRBJ2-3; D uncertain. CDR3 size: 16 residues. Germline CDR1 reads KGHSH; CDR2 reads LQKENI. Trimming removed 3 bases from V and 6 bases from J, with 19 bases in between.

V is TRBV4-1 and J is TRBJ1-1; maybe TRBD1 (6 bases). Germline V gene lookup returns CDR1 MGHRA and CDR2 YSYEKL. The V gene lost 2 bases and the J gene lost 1 base, with 11 bases spanning the gap. This CDR3 has 15 amino acids. CDR3 sequence reads: CASSQLPGQNTEAFF. CDR3 DNA sequence: TGCGCCAGCAGCCAATTACCGGGACAGAACACTGAAGCTTTCTTT.

The V call is TRBV5-1, the J call TRBJ1-1, with D possibly being TRBD1 (5 bases). This CDR3 spans 14 amino acids. Germline V gene data show CDR1 as SGHRS and CDR2 as YFSETQ. The germline V and J ends were trimmed by 1 base and 1 base, with 8 bases remaining between them. CDR3 protein: CASSLSRANTEAFF. The DNA of the CDR3 is TGCGCCAGCAGCTTGTCCAGGGCGAACACTGAAGCTTTCTTT. Together with reference TRBV5-1 and TRBJ1-1, the CDR3 gives the full variable domain: KAGVTQTPRYLIKTRGQQVTLSCSPISGHRSVSWYQQTPGQGLQFLFEYFSETQRNKGNFPGRFSGRQFSNSRSEMNVSTLELGDSALYLCASSLSRANTEAFFGQGTRLTVV.